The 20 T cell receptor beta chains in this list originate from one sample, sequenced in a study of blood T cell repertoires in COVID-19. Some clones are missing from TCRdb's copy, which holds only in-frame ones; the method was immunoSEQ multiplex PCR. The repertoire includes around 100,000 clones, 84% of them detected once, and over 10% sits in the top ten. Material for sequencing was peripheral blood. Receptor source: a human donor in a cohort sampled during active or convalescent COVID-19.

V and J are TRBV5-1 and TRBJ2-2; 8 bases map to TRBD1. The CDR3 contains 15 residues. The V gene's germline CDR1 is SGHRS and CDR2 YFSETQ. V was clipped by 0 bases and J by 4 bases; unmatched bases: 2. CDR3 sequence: CASSLEDRVTGELFF. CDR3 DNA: TGCGCCAGCAGCTTGGAGGACAGGGTCACCGGGGAGCTGTTTTTT.

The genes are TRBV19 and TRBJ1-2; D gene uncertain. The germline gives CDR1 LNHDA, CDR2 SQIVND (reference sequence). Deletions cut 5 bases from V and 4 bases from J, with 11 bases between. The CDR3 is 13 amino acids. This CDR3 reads CASSWAYGYGYTF. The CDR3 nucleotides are TGTGCCAGTAGTTGGGCATATGGCTATGGCTACACCTTC.

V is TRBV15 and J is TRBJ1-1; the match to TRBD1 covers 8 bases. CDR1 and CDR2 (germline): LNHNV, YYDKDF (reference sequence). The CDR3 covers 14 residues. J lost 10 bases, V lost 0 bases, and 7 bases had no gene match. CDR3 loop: CATSRDNQGASAFF. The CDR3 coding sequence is TGTGCCACCAGCAGAGATAATCAGGGGGCGTCAGCTTTCTTT.

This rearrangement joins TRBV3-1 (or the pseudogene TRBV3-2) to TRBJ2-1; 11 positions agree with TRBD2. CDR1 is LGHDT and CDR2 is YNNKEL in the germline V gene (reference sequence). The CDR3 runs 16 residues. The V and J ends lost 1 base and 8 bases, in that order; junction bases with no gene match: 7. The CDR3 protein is CASSQVSGGALYEQFF. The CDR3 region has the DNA TGTGCCAGCAGCCAAGTTAGCGGGGGGGCCTTGTATGAGCAGTTCTTC.

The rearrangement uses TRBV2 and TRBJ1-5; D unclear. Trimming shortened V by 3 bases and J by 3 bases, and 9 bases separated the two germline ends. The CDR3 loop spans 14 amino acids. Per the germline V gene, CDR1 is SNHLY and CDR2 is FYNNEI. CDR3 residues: CASSEAGNNQPQHF. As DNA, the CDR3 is TGTGCCAGCAGTGAGGCGGGGAACAATCAGCCCCAGCATTTT.

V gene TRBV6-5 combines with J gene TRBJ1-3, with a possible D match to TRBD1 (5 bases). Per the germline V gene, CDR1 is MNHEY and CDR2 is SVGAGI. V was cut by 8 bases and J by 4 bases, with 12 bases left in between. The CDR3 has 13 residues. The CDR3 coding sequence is TGTGCCAGCCGTAGGGGTTCCGGAAACACCATATATTTT. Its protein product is CASRRGSGNTIYF.

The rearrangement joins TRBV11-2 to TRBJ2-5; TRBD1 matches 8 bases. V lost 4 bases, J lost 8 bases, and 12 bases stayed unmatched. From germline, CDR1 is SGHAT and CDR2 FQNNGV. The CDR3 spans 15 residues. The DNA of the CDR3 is TGTGCCAGCAGCTCGACCTCCGTGACAGGGGCAACCCAGTACTTC. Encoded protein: CASSSTSVTGATQYF.

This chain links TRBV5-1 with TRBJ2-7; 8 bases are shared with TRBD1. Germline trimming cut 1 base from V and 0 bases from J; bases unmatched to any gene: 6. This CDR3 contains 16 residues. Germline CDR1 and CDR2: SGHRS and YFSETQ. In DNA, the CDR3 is TGCGCCAGCAGCTTGAATACAGGGGGGAGCTCCTACGAGCAGTACTTC. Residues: CASSLNTGGSSYEQYF.

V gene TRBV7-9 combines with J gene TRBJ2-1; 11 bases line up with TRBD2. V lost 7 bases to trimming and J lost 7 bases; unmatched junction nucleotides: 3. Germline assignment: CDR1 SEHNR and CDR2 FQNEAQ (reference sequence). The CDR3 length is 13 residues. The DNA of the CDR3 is TGTGCCAGCATCCCTAGCGGGGGGAATGAGCAGTTCTTC. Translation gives CASIPSGGNEQFF. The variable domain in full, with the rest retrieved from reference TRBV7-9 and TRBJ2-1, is DTGVSQNPRHKITKRGQNVTFRCDPISEHNRLYWYRQTLGQGPEFLTYFQNEAQLEKSRLLSDRFSAERPKGSFSTLEIQRTEQGDSAMYLCASIPSGGNEQFFGPGTRLTVL.

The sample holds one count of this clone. The CDR3 spells CASKVGGYNEQFF. The CDR3 DNA reads TGTGCCAGCAAAGTGGGGGGGTACAATGAGCAGTTCTTC. V gene TRBV28 combines with J gene TRBJ2-1; 7 bases are a match to TRBD2. Germline CDR1 and CDR2: MDHEN and SYDVKM. V gave up 7 bases and J gave up 4 bases; unmatched junction bases: 4. CDR3 size: 13 residues.

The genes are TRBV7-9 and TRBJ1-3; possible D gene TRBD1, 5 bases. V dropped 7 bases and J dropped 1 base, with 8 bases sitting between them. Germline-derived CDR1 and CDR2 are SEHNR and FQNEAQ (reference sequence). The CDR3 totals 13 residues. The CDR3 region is CASTRTSGNTIYF. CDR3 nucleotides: TGTGCCAGCACGAGGACATCTGGAAACACCATATATTTT.

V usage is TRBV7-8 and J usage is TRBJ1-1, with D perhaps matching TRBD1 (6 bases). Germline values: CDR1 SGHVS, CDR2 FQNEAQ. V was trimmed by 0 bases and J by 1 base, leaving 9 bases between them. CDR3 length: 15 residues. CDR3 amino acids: CASSLAGGQNTEAFF. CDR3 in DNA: TGTGCCAGCAGCTTAGCCGGGGGGCAGAACACTGAAGCTTTCTTT.

This chain's CDR3 is CASSPGGGNTGELFF. CDR3 nucleotides: TGTGCCAGTAGCCCCGGAGGGGGCAACACCGGGGAGCTGTTTTTT. The chain has TRBV19 and TRBJ2-2; weak D call: TRBD1 (7 bases). There are 15 residues in the CDR3. V gave up 6 bases and J gave up 2 bases, with 13 bases separating them. CDR1 LNHDA and CDR2 SQIVND come from the germline V gene (reference sequence).

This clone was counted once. CDR3 in amino acids: CASSLELQGTGNTIYF. Here the CDR3 DNA reads TGCGCCAGCAGCCTGGAATTACAGGGGACTGGAAACACCATATATTTT. This chain joins TRBV5-1 and TRBJ1-3; 7 positions agree with TRBD1. The V segment lost 4 bases and the J segment 2 bases; nucleotides outside the gene matches: 9. The CDR3 consists of 16 residues. Germline values: CDR1 SGHRS, CDR2 YFSETQ.

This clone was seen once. The CDR3 nucleotides read TGCGCCAGCAGCCCAGACAGGGTCGGCAATACCGGGGAGCTGTTTTTT. It translates to CASSPDRVGNTGELFF. The chain uses TRBV4-3 and TRBJ2-2; 7 nucleotides align to TRBD1. Losses at the gene ends were 4 bases for V and 5 bases for J; bases not matched to a gene: 10. This CDR3 comprises 16 residues. Germline-derived CDR1 and CDR2 are LGHNA and YSLEER.

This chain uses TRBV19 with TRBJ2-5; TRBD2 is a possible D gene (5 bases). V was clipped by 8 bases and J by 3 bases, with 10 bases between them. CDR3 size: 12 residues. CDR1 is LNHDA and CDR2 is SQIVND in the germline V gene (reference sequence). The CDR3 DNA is TGTGCCAGTGGGAGAGGGAAAGAGACCCAGTACTTC. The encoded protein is CASGRGKETQYF.

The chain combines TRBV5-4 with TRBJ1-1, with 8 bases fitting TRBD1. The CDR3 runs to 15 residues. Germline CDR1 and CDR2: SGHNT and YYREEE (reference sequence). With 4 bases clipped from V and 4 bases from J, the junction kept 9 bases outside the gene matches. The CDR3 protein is CASSRATGVGTEAFF. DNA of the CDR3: TGTGCCAGCAGCCGCGCGACAGGGGTGGGCACTGAAGCTTTCTTT.

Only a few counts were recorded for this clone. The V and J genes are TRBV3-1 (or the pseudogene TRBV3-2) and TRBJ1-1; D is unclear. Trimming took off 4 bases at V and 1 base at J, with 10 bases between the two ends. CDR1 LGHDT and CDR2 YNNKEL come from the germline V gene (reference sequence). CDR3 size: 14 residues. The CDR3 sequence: CASSPGFANTEAFF. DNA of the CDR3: TGTGCCAGCAGCCCGGGGTTTGCGAACACTGAAGCTTTCTTT.

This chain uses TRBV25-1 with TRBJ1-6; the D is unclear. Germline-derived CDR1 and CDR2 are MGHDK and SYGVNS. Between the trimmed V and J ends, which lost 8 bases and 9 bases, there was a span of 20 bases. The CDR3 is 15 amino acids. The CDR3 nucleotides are TGTGCCAGCCGCCAAAGCGGTTCTGATCTTTCACCCCTCCACTTT. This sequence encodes CASRQSGSDLSPLHF.

DNA for the CDR3: TGTGCCAGCTCACCACCGACCGGACAGGGTAGCTACGAGCAGTACTTC. It encodes CASSPPTGQGSYEQYF. The genes are TRBV18 and TRBJ2-7; 8 nucleotides line up with TRBD1. Germline CDR1 and CDR2: KGHSH and LQKENI. The CDR3 totals 16 residues. Trimming at V came to 0 bases and at J to 3 bases, leaving 7 bases not matched to a gene.